These 12 T cell receptor beta chains came from one sample sequenced in a study of T cells after yellow fever vaccination. TCRdb re-derived calls from the 5' RACE reads in MiXCR, one entry per CDR3 protein. The sample holds around 180,000 distinct CDR3 sequences, about 6% seen once. Sequences were derived from CD4+ T cells sorted from PBMCs, sampled on the day of the first yellow fever vaccination. The receptors were sampled from a man younger than 35 who received the YFV17D yellow fever vaccine.

V gene TRBV7-6 combines with J gene TRBJ1-6; tentative D call: TRBD1 (6 bases). From germline, CDR1 is SGHVS and CDR2 FNYEAQ. V lost 2 bases and J 7 bases, leaving 9 bases between the germline ends. CDR3 length: 14 residues. The CDR3 bases are TGTGCCAGCAGCTTAAGGACAGAAAATTCACCCCTCCACTTT. Its translation is CASSLRTENSPLHF.

This clonotype showed up just a few times. This rearrangement joins TRBV4-2 to TRBJ2-1; possibly TRBD2 for D (6 bases). Germline V gives CDR1 LGHNA, CDR2 YNFKEQ. Trimming removed 0 bases from V and 6 bases from J, with 12 bases in between. This CDR3 is 15 amino acids long. The CDR3 region has the DNA TGTGCCAGCAGCCAAGATATACTAGCTAGCAATGAGCAGTTCTTC. Translating gives CASSQDILASNEQFF.

This clonotype was seen a few times. The rearrangement links TRBV5-5 to TRBJ2-1, with D maybe TRBD2 (6 bases). CDR3 length: 15 amino acids. Germline CDR1 and CDR2: SGHKS and YYEKEE (reference sequence). Between the trimmed V and J ends, which lost 0 bases and 5 bases, there was a span of 12 bases. The CDR3 spells CASSLEGTSHNEQFF. The DNA for the CDR3 is TGTGCCAGCAGCTTGGAAGGGACTTCCCACAATGAGCAGTTCTTC.

This clonotype was counted ten times or more. The chain joins TRBV7-9 to TRBJ1-5, with 7 bases that match TRBD1. There are 16 residues in the CDR3. Looked up from germline, CDR1 is SEHNR and CDR2 is FQNEAQ (reference sequence). V shed 5 bases and J 2 bases; nucleotides not matched to a gene: 9. The CDR3: CASSPGGTDGNQPQHF. CDR3 nucleotide sequence: TGTGCCAGCAGCCCAGGGGGGACCGATGGCAATCAGCCCCAGCATTTT.

In this sample, this clonotype turned up many times. The V call is TRBV12-3 or TRBV12-4, the J call TRBJ2-3, with 10 bases fitting TRBD2. CDR3 length equals 15 residues. The junction had 6 bases not matched to a gene; V was cut back by 5 bases and J by 4 bases. CDR3 bases: TGTGCCAGCAGTACCAGCGGGGGGGCCGCAGATACGCAGTATTTT. Translation: CASSTSGGAADTQYF.

This clonotype has just a few counts. V gene TRBV15 combines with J gene TRBJ2-5; no clear D gene. Germline CDR1 is LNHNV and CDR2 is YYDKDF (reference sequence). Trimming cost V 0 bases and J 4 bases, with 6 bases left between them. The CDR3 runs to 13 residues. DNA of the CDR3: TGTGCCACCAGCAGAGATATAGGAGAGACCCAGTACTTC. Translating gives CATSRDIGETQYF.

This clonotype has just a few counts. This chain connects TRBV28 to TRBJ1-1; D may be TRBD1 (5 bases). Germline V lookup: CDR1 MDHEN, CDR2 SYDVKM. Trimming took 7 bases from V and 5 from J, leaving 17 bases between them. This CDR3 region has 14 residues. CDR3 sequence (DNA): TGTGCCAGCACCCTCCCCGAACGGGGGACTGAAGCTTTCTTT. The encoded protein is CASTLPERGTEAFF.

The chain has TRBV14 and TRBJ2-1, with unresolved D. This CDR3 is built from 14 residues. Deletions cut 0 bases from V and 9 bases from J, with 12 bases between. Looked up from germline, CDR1 is SGHDN and CDR2 is FVKESK. CDR3 amino acids: CASSQEANRGEQFF. DNA for the CDR3: TGTGCCAGCAGCCAAGAGGCTAATAGAGGTGAGCAGTTCTTC. The full variable domain, in which reference TRBV14 and TRBJ2-1 provide the parts outside the CDR3, is EAGVTQFPSHSVIEKGQTVTLRCDPISGHDNLYWYRRVMGKEIKFLLHFVKESKQDESGMPNNRFLAERTGGTYSTLKVQPAELEDSGVYFCASSQEANRGEQFFGPGTRLTVL.

Turning to this clonotype: A much larger clone is a single base away; this may be a read error. This chain uses TRBV6-5 with TRBJ2-5, with D tentatively TRBD1 or TRBD2 (5 bases each). Germline V lookup: CDR1 MNHEY, CDR2 SVGAGI. The CDR3 extends over 14 amino acids. This chain's CDR3 is CASSWGNREDTQYF. CDR3 nucleotides: TGTGCCAGCAGTTGGGGGAATCGAGAAGATACCCAGTACTTC.

The sample holds many counts of this clonotype. The J gene is TRBJ1-2, the V gene TRBV12-3 or TRBV12-4; 8 positions agree with TRBD1. The trim removed 6 bases at V and 0 bases at J, leaving 6 bases unmatched. The CDR3 has 15 amino acids. CDR3 bases: TGTGCCAGCAGCCCTAACAGGGGGTCTAACTATGGCTACACCTTC. It encodes CASSPNRGSNYGYTF.

In regard to this clonotype: Its ends do not fully match the called genes, so a read error is possible. The CDR3 region is CASSPGRDLSRIF. DNA of the CDR3: TGTGCCAGCAGCCCCGGGAGGGACCTCTCGAGGATCTTC. The chain employs TRBV11-2 and TRBJ2-7; 8 bases fit TRBD2. This CDR3 is built from 13 residues. Per germline, CDR1 SGHAT and CDR2 FQNNGV.

This clonotype was detected many times. The chain is built from TRBV2 and TRBJ1-6; D remains ambiguous. The CDR3 is 13 residues long. CDR1 and CDR2 (germline): SNHLY, FYNNEI. Trimming stripped 4 bases from V and 9 bases from J, with 10 bases between. CDR3 region: CASSGGRGSPLHF. The DNA of the CDR3 is TGTGCCAGCAGTGGCGGTAGAGGTTCACCCCTCCACTTT.